A single sample gave rise to the 14 T cell receptor beta chains below, sequenced in a study of blood T cell repertoires in COVID-19. Method: immunoSEQ multiplex PCR; TCRdb's copy keeps in-frame clones and lacks some. Of about 180,000 clones listed, 86% were seen once; the top ten hold less than 25%. Sequencing was performed on peripheral blood. The receptor set was obtained from a man between 65 and 85 years old with active or convalescent COVID-19.

The V and J genes are TRBV5-5 and TRBJ2-7; D ambiguous. CDR3 size: 14 residues. V gave up 0 bases and J gave up 3 bases, with 10 bases separating them. Germline assignment: CDR1 SGHKS and CDR2 YYEKEE (reference sequence). The CDR3 DNA sequence: TGTGCCAGCAGCTTGGTCGAGATAGTCTACGAGCAGTACTTC. It is translated as CASSLVEIVYEQYF.

This chain connects TRBV19 to TRBJ2-3; TRBD2 might be the D (6 bases). From germline, CDR1 is LNHDA and CDR2 SQIVND (reference sequence). Trimming took off 7 bases at V and 0 bases at J, with 11 bases between the two ends. The CDR3 spans 14 residues. DNA for the CDR3: TGTGCCAGTAAAACCGGGACTAGCACAGATACGCAGTATTTT. Translated: CASKTGTSTDTQYF.

The V and J genes are TRBV6-5 and TRBJ1-2; D uncertain. The V and J ends lost 6 bases and 7 bases respectively, with 9 bases between them. Germline V gives CDR1 MNHEY, CDR2 SVGAGI. The CDR3 has 11 residues. The CDR3 reads CASSGDVGYTF. The CDR3 DNA is TGTGCCAGCAGCGGGGATGTTGGCTACACCTTC.

The rearrangement uses TRBV18 and TRBJ1-3, with D unclear. CDR3 length equals 14 residues. Germline loops: CDR1 KGHSH, CDR2 LQKENI. The ends were cut back, 3 bases at V and 4 bases at J, with 10 bases in the middle. The CDR3 nucleotides read TGTGCCAGCTCACCTCAAGCCTCGGGAAACACCATATATTTT. As protein: CASSPQASGNTIYF.

The chain recombines TRBV18 with TRBJ2-5, with TRBD1 identical over 10 bases. Germline V gene sequence: CDR1 KGHSH, CDR2 LQKENI. The CDR3 sequence is 15 residues long. Trimming at V came to 5 bases and at J to 5 bases, leaving 8 bases not matched to a gene. The CDR3 sequence is CASSSPDRGGETQYF. The CDR3 region has the DNA TGTGCCAGCTCATCCCCGGACAGGGGGGGTGAGACCCAGTACTTC. Complete variable domain (other parts from reference TRBV18 and TRBJ2-5): NAGVMQNPRHLVRRRGQEARLRCSPMKGHSHVYWYRQLPEEGLKFMVYLQKENIIDESGMPKERFSAEFPKEGPSILRIQQVVRGDSAAYFCASSSPDRGGETQYFGPGTRLLVL.

The chain has TRBV12-3 or TRBV12-4 and TRBJ1-1; D is perhaps TRBD1 (6 bases). This CDR3 is 13 amino acids long. Trimming shortened V by 4 bases and J by 3 bases, and 9 bases separated the two germline ends. The CDR3 nucleotides are TGTGCCAGCAGTTCCGGGACATACACTGAAGCTTTCTTT. It codes for CASSSGTYTEAFF.

The chain carries TRBV6-6 and TRBJ1-5, with no clear D. The CDR3 totals 13 residues. The V gene's germline CDR1 is MNHNY and CDR2 SVGAGI (reference sequence). V lost 5 bases and J 10 bases, leaving 15 bases between the germline ends. DNA of the CDR3: TGTGCCAGCAGTCACCCCTGGGAGCCCCCCCAGCATTTT. It is translated as CASSHPWEPPQHF.

The chain is built from TRBV6-5 and TRBJ1-6; D is ambiguous. Trimming shortened V by 4 bases and J by 10 bases, and 17 bases separated the two germline ends. Germline CDR1 is MNHEY and CDR2 is SVGAGI. The CDR3 length is 15 residues. The CDR3 region is CASSSSGLGRSPLHF. In DNA, the CDR3 is TGTGCCAGCAGTTCCTCTGGCCTAGGGAGGTCACCCCTCCACTTT.

V gene TRBV6-2 or TRBV6-3 combines with J gene TRBJ2-1, with D tentatively TRBD2 (7 bases). CDR3 size: 18 residues. V lost 5 bases, J lost 8 bases, and 28 bases lay in between. In germline, CDR1 is MNHEY, CDR2 SVGEGT. The CDR3, as DNA: TGTGCCAGCAGTACCCGGGGGGCAGGGAGGGCCTTCGTCGATGAGCAGTTCTTC. Protein: CASSTRGAGRAFVDEQFF.

The rearrangement uses TRBV29-1 and TRBJ1-4; TRBD1 aligns across 8 bases. This CDR3 region has 13 residues. Germline V gives CDR1 SQVTM, CDR2 ANQGSEA. J lost 7 bases, V lost 4 bases, and 5 bases had no gene match. The CDR3 region is CSVARTGSEKLFF. The CDR3 nucleotides are TGCAGCGTTGCTAGGACAGGGAGTGAAAAACTGTTTTTT.

This clone was seen once. J is TRBJ2-2 and V is TRBV4-3, with a tentative D call TRBD1 (6 bases). Trimming cost V 0 bases and J 4 bases, with 12 bases left between them. This CDR3 has 16 residues. Looked up from germline, CDR1 is LGHNA and CDR2 is YSLEER. The CDR3 spells CASSQDRTASTGELFF. CDR3 bases: TGCGCCAGCAGCCAAGATAGGACAGCCAGCACCGGGGAGCTGTTTTTT.

The chain combines TRBV7-2 with TRBJ2-1; 7 bases agree with TRBD1. The CDR3 is made up of 15 amino acids. The junction had 4 bases not matched to a gene; V was cut back by 5 bases and J by 0 bases. The germline gives CDR1 SGHTA, CDR2 FQGNSA. In nucleotides, the CDR3 is TGTGCCAGCAGCCCGGACAGGAGCTCCTACAATGAGCAGTTCTTC. It is translated as CASSPDRSSYNEQFF.

The J gene is TRBJ1-1, the V gene TRBV7-8; D remains ambiguous. Germline CDR1 SGHVS, CDR2 FQNEAQ. This CDR3 has 16 amino acids. Trimming removed 3 bases at V and 3 bases at J, with 17 bases between. Here the CDR3 reads CASSLVPQLEDTEAFF. The CDR3 DNA reads TGTGCCAGCAGCTTGGTTCCGCAGTTGGAGGACACTGAAGCTTTCTTT.

This chain connects TRBV18 to TRBJ1-6; D unclear. The V gene lost 3 bases and the J gene lost 7 bases, with 10 bases spanning the gap. From germline, CDR1 is KGHSH and CDR2 LQKENI. CDR3 length: 14 residues. CDR3 in amino acids: CASSPNSLNSPLHF. CDR3 bases: TGTGCCAGCTCACCGAACAGCCTAAATTCACCCCTCCACTTT.